This is a list of T cell receptor beta chains from one sample in a study of cytomegalovirus exposure and HLA in healthy donors. The method was immunoSEQ multiplex PCR; TCRdb's version includes in-frame clones alone and lacks a portion of them. This table has approximately 200,000 clones, under 95% appearing once. The sequencing input was PBMCs. The origin of the receptors is a woman aged 18-29 years in good health and CMV-seronegative. CDR3s include the opening cysteine and the closing phenylalanine or tryptophan. A D gene is named only where the DNA matches it firmly. Size tells how often a clone was seen (once, few, many) or the class of an expanded clone, and some rows leave it out.

.	TRBV7-9	TRBJ2-1	TRBD2	TGTGCCAGCAGCTTAGGCGGCCTAGCGGGAGTAGGCAATGAGCAGTTCTTC	CASSLGGLAGVGNEQFF
.	TRBV6-1	TRBJ1-1	.	TGTGCCAGCAGTGAAACCCGACTGATGAACACTGAAGCTTTCTTT	CASSETRLMNTEAFF
.	TRBV5-1	TRBJ2-6	.	TGCGCCAGCAGCCCTTACACAGGGTCCGGGGCCAACGTCCTGACTTTC	CASSPYTGSGANVLTF
.	TRBV6-6	TRBJ2-7	TRBD1	TGTGCCAGCAGTGCCGGGACAGGGTTCGAGCAGTACTTC	CASSAGTGFEQYF
.	TRBV4-2	TRBJ2-3	.	TGTGCCAGCAGCCAAGGGGGCCTGGGGGATACGCAGTATTTT	CASSQGGLGDTQYF
.	TRBV6-5	TRBJ2-1	TRBD1	TGTGCCAGCAGTGACAGGGCGGACAATGAGCAGTTCTTC	CASSDRADNEQFF
.	TRBV28	TRBJ1-2	.	TGTGCCAGCAGTTTTCCAGGTCCCTCGGGAGGCTATGGCTACACCTTC	CASSFPGPSGGYGYTF
once	TRBV18	TRBJ1-1	.	TGTGCCAGCTCCACTACACAGGGTTACACTGAAGCTTTCTTT	CASSTTQGYTEAFF
.	TRBV5-1	TRBJ2-3	.	TGCGCCAGCAGCTTGTCCGGCAGGGGGGATGGGACAGATACGCAGTATTTT	CASSLSGRGDGTDTQYF
.	TRBV4-1	TRBJ1-4	TRBD1	TGCGCCAGCAGCCCAAGACAGGGGGCTAATGAAAAACTGTTTTTT	CASSPRQGANEKLFF
.	TRBV18	TRBJ2-5	.	TGTGCCAGCTCACCACCGGCGGAGAAAAGAGAGACCCAGTACTTC	CASSPPAEKRETQYF
.	TRBV6-1	TRBJ2-1	TRBD2	TGTGCCAGCAGTGAAGCTTTTGGTGGGACTAGCGGGAGATATGAGCAGTTCTTC	CASSEAFGGTSGRYEQFF
.	TRBV30	TRBJ1-2	TRBD1	TGTGCCTGGACTTGGACAGGTGGCTACACCTTC	CAWTWTGGYTF
once	TRBV30	TRBJ1-1	.	TGTGCCTGGAGTGTGCAGGGGTTCCCACTGGAAGCTTTCTTT	CAWSVQGFPLEAFF
.	TRBV7-9	TRBJ2-2	TRBD2	TGTGCCAGCAGCTCCGGGACTAGCTCGCCCGGGGAGCTGTTTTTT	CASSSGTSSPGELFF
.	TRBV29-1	TRBJ2-7	.	TGCAGCGTTGAGAGCGGAATCGGGACCTACGAGCAGTACTTC	CSVESGIGTYEQYF
few	TRBV6-1	TRBJ1-3	.	TGTGCCAGCAGTGAACAGGTGGACTCTGGAAACACCATATATTTT	CASSEQVDSGNTIYF
.	TRBV6-5	TRBJ2-5	TRBD2	TGTGCCAGCGGCGGACTAGCGGGAGTGGAGACCCAGTACTTC	CASGGLAGVETQYF
.	TRBV4-2	TRBJ2-3	TRBD2	TGTGCCAGCAGCCATGATAGCGGGAGTAACACAGATACGCAGTATTTT	CASSHDSGSNTDTQYF
.	TRBV29-1	TRBJ1-1	.	TGCAGCGTTTTAAGATCCAGGGCCACTGAAGCTTTCTTT	CSVLRSRATEAFF
.	TRBV11-3	TRBJ2-6	TRBD2	TGTGCCAGCAGCCGGACTAGCGGGAACACTGGGGCCAACGTCCTGACTTTC	CASSRTSGNTGANVLTF
few	TRBV7-2	TRBJ2-1	.	TGTGCCAGCAGCTTCCCTAGCGATCCCTACAATGAGCAGTTCTTC	CASSFPSDPYNEQFF
.	TRBV6-1	TRBJ1-2	.	TGTGCCAGCAGTGAGGGAGGGACCGGCTATGGCTACACCTTC	CASSEGGTGYGYTF
.	TRBV9	TRBJ2-2	.	TGTGCCAGCAGCCCCTCAGGGGTCACCGGGGAGCTGTTTTTT	CASSPSGVTGELFF
.	TRBV4-1	TRBJ1-1	.	TGCGCCAGCAGCCAGGGTCTACTGACAGGTAACACTGAAGCTTTCTTT	CASSQGLLTGNTEAFF
once	TRBV9	TRBJ2-7	TRBD2	TGTGCCAGCAGCGTAGCGTCGGGACTAGTTTCCTACGAGCAGTACTTC	CASSVASGLVSYEQYF
.	TRBV5-5	TRBJ2-7	.	TGTGCCAGCAGCATGGGGCCCCCAGGGCGGTACGAGCAGTACTTC	CASSMGPPGRYEQYF
once	TRBV5-1	TRBJ2-2	.	TGCGCCAGCAGCGGACTGGGTACCGGGGAGCTGTTTTTT	CASSGLGTGELFF
.	TRBV15	TRBJ2-7	TRBD1	TGTGCCACCAGCAGCTTCGGCCGGGACAGGGCACTGGTCCACCGAACGAGACCGTCGGAAGAGCAGTACTTC	CATSSFGRDRALVHRTRPSEEQYF
.	TRBV25-1	TRBJ1-5	.	TGTGCCAGCAGTGCGCAGGGTTCGCAGCCCCAGCATTTT	CASSAQGSQPQHF
.	TRBV7-9	TRBJ2-7	.	TGTGCCAGCAGCTTAGCCCTCACAGGGTACGAGCAGTACTTC	CASSLALTGYEQYF
.	TRBV30	TRBJ1-2	.	TGTGCCTGGAGTGTACTGAGAGGGGGGGCTAACTATGGCTACACCTTC	CAWSVLRGGANYGYTF
.	TRBV14	TRBJ1-2	.	TGTGCCAGCAGCCAAGATCCCCTTCGGGGGTATGGCTACACCTTC	CASSQDPLRGYGYTF
.	TRBV29-1	TRBJ2-2	.	TGCAGCGTTGTGGAGACGAACACCGGGGAGCTGTTTTTT	CSVVETNTGELFF
.	TRBV29-1	TRBJ1-2	.	TGCAGCGTTCTCACGGTCGAGAATGGCTACACCTTC	CSVLTVENGYTF
.	TRBV11-2	TRBJ2-1	TRBD2	TGTGCCAGCAGCGGGACTAGTGACAATGAGCAGTTCTTC	CASSGTSDNEQFF
.	TRBV5-1	TRBJ2-1	TRBD2	TGCGCCAGCAGCTTGACGGGACTAGCGGGAAATGGGCAGTTCTTC	CASSLTGLAGNGQFF
.	TRBV18	TRBJ2-3	.	TGTGCCAGCTCACCACGGGGGGAGGATACGCAGTATTTT	CASSPRGEDTQYF
.	TRBV5-4	TRBJ1-2	.	TGTGCCAGCAGCTTGGGCCACAGCATTGAGGGCTACACCTTC	CASSLGHSIEGYTF
.	TRBV6-5	TRBJ2-1	TRBD2	TGTGCCAGCAGTTACGGGACTAGTAACAATGAGCAGTTCTTC	CASSYGTSNNEQFF